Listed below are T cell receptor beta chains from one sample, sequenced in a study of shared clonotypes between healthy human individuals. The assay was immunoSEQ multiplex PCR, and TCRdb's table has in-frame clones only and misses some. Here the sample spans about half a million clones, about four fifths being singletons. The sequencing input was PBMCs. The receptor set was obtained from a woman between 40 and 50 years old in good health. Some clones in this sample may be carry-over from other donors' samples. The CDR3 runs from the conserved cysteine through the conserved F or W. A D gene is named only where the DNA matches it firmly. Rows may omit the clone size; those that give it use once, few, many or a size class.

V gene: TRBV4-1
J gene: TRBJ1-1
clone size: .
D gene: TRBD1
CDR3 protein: CASSQGGQGARTEAFF
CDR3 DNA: TGCGCCAGCAGCCAAGGCGGACAGGGGGCGCGGACTGAAGCTTTCTTT

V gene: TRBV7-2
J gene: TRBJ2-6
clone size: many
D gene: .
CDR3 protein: CASSSGAPGANVLTF
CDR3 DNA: TGTGCCAGCAGCTCGGGGGCGCCTGGGGCCAACGTCCTGACTTTC

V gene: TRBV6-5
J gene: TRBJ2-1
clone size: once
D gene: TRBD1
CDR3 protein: CASRRTGRDEQFF
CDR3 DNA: TGTGCCAGCAGGCGGACAGGTCGTGATGAGCAGTTCTTC

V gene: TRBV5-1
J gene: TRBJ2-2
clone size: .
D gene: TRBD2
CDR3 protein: CASSSGGTSTRELFF
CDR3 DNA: TGCGCCAGCAGCTCTGGGGGGACTAGCACCAGGGAGCTGTTTTTT

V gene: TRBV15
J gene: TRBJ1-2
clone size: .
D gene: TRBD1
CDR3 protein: CATSRDFSRGGYGYTF
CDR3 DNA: TGTGCCACCAGCAGAGATTTTTCCAGGGGGGGCTATGGCTACACCTTC

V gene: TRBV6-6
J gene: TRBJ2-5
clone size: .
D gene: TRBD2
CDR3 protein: CATDLTSGHQETQYF
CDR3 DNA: TGTGCCACCGATTTGACTAGCGGGCACCAAGAGACCCAGTACTTC

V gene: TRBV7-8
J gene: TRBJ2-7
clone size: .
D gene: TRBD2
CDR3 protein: CASSLRDYSYEQYF
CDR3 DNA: TGTGCCAGCAGCTTAAGGGACTACTCCTACGAGCAGTACTTC

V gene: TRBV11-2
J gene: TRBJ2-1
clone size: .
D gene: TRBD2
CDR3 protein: CASSLGASGYYNEQFF
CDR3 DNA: TGTGCCAGCAGCTTAGGGGCTAGCGGGTACTACAATGAGCAGTTCTTC

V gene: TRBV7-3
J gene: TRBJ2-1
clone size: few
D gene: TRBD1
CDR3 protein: CASSRIPGQGNNEQFF
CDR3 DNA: TGTGCCAGCAGCCGGATTCCGGGACAGGGGAACAATGAGCAGTTCTTC

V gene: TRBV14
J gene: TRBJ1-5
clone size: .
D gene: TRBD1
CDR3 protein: CASSQPRQGYRCGNQPQHF
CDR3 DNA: TGTGCCAGCAGCCAACCCAGACAGGGTTATAGATGTGGCAATCAGCCCCAGCATTTT

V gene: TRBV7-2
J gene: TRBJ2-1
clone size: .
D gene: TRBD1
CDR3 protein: CASSPGTAYNEQFF
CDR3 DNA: TGTGCCAGCAGCCCTGGGACAGCTTACAATGAGCAGTTCTTC

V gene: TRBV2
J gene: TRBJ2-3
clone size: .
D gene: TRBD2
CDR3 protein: CASRPQREWTDTQYF
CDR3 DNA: TGTGCCAGCAGGCCTCAGCGGGAGTGGACAGATACGCAGTATTTT

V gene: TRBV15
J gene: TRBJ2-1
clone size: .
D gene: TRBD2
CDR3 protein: CATSRDLGLEPGFF
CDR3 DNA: TGTGCCACCAGCAGAGATTTGGGACTAGAACCCGGGTTCTTC

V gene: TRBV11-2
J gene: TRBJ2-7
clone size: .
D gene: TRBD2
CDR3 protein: CASSSWTSGRAGSYEQYF
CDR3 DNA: TGTGCCAGCAGCTCCTGGACTAGCGGGAGGGCCGGATCCTACGAGCAGTACTTC

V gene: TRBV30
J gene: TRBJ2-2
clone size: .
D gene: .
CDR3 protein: CAWSEDTTGELFF
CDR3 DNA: TGTGCCTGGAGTGAGGATACCACCGGGGAGCTGTTTTTT

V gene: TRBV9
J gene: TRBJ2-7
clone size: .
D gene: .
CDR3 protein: CASSVDPTTYEQYF
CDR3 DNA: TGTGCCAGCAGCGTAGACCCTACTACCTACGAGCAGTACTTC

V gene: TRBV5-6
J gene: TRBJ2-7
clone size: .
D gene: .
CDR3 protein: CASSLAGVVGASYEQYF
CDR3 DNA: TGTGCCAGCAGCTTGGCCGGGGTGGTGGGGGCATCCTACGAGCAGTACTTC

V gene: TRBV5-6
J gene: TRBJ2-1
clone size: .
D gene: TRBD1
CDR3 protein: CASSSGTGGYNEQFF
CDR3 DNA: TGTGCCAGCAGCTCCGGGACAGGGGGTTACAATGAGCAGTTCTTC

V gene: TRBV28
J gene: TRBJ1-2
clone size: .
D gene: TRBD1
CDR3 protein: CASSFWDSRRYGYTF
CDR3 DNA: TGTGCCAGCAGTTTTTGGGACAGCCGACGCTATGGCTACACCTTC

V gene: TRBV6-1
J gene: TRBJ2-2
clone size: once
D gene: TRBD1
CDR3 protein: CASSEGQGSGGELFF
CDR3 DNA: TGTGCCAGCAGTGAGGGACAGGGTAGCGGCGGGGAGCTGTTTTTT

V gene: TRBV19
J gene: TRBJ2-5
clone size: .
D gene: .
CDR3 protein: CASSPRTTRETQYF
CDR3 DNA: TGTGCCAGTAGTCCCAGGACGACACGGGAGACCCAGTACTTC

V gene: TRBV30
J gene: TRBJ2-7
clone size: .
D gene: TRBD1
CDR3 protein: CACTGDRDTYEQYF
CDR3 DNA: TGTGCTTGTACTGGGGACAGGGATACCTACGAGCAGTACTTC

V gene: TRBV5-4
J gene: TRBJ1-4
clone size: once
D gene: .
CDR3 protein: CASSWDGPNEKLFF
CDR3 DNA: TGTGCCAGCAGCTGGGACGGACCTAATGAAAAACTGTTTTTT